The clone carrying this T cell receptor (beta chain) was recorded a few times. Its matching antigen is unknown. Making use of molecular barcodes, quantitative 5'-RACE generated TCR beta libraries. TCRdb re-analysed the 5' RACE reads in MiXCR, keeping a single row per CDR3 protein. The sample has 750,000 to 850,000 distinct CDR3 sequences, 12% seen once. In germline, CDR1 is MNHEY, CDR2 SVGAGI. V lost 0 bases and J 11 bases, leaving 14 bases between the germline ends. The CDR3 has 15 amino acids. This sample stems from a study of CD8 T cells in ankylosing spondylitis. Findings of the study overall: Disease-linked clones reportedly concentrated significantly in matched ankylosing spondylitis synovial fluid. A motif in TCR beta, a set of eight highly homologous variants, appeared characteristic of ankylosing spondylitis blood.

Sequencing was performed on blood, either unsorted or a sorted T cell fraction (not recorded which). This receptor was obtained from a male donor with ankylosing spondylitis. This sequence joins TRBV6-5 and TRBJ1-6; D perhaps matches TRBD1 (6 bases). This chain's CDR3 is CASSYSRGEKAPLHF. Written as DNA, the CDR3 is TGTGCCAGCAGTTACTCGAGGGGGGAGAAGGCACCCCTCCACTTT.